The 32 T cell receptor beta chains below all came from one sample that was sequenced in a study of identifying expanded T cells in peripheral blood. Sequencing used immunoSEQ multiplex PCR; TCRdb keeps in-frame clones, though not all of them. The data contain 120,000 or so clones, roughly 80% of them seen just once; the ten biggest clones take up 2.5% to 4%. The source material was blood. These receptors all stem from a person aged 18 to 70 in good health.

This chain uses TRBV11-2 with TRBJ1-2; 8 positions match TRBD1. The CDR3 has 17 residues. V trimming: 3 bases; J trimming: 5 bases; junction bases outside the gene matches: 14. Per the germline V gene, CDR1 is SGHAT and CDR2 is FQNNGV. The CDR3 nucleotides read TGTGCCAGCAGCTTGGCCGGACAGGGAAGAACGAGGTATGGCTACACCTTC. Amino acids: CASSLAGQGRTRYGYTF.

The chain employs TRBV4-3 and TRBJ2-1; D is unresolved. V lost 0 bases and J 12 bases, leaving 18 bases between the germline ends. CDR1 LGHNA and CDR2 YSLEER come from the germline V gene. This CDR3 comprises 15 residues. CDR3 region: CASSQDRAPHFRQFF. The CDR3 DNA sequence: TGCGCCAGCAGCCAAGATCGGGCCCCTCACTTTAGGCAGTTCTTC.

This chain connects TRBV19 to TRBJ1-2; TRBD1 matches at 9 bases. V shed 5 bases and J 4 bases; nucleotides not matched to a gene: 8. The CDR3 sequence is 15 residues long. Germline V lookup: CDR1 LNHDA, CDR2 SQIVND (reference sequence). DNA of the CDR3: TGTGCCAGTAGTCTGGCCGGGACAGGGCCCTATGGCTACACCTTC. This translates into CASSLAGTGPYGYTF.

CDR3 sequence: CASSTWDGGNTEAFF. DNA for the CDR3: TGTGCCAGCAGTACATGGGACGGCGGGAACACTGAAGCTTTCTTT. The rearrangement joins TRBV2 to TRBJ1-1; D perhaps matches TRBD1 (5 bases). This CDR3 region has 15 residues. Germline loops: CDR1 SNHLY, CDR2 FYNNEI. V lost 5 bases to trimming and J lost 1 base, with 14 bases between them.

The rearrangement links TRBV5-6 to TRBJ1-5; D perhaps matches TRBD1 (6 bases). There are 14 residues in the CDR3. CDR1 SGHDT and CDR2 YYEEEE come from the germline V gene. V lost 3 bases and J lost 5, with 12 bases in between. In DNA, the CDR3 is TGTGCCAGCAGCTATGGGACATCGGATCAGCCCCAGCATTTT. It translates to CASSYGTSDQPQHF.

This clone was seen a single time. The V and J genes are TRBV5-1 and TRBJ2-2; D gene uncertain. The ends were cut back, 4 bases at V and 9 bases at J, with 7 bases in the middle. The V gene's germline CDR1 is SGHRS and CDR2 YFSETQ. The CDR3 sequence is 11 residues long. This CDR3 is CASSNGRELFF. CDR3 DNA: TGCGCCAGCAGCAACGGTCGGGAGCTGTTTTTT.

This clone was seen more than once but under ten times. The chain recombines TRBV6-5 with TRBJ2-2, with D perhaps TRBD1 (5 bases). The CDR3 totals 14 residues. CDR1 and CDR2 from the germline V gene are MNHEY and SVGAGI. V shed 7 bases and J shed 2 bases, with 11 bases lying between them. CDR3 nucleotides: TGTGCCAGCAAGGCAGGGTACAACACCGGGGAGCTGTTTTTT. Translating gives CASKAGYNTGELFF.

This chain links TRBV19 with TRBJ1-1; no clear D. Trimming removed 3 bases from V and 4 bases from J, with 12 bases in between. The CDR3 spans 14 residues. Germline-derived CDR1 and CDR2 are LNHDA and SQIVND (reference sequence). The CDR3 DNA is TGTGCCAGTAGTATGTTCGACTGGGGCACTGAAGCTTTCTTT. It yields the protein CASSMFDWGTEAFF.

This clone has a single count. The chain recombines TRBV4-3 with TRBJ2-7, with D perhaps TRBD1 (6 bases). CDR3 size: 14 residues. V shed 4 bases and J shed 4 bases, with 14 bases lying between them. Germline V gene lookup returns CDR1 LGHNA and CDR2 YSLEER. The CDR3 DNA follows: TGCGCCAGCAGCCCCAGCAGGGGTTTATACGAGCAGTACTTC. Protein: CASSPSRGLYEQYF.

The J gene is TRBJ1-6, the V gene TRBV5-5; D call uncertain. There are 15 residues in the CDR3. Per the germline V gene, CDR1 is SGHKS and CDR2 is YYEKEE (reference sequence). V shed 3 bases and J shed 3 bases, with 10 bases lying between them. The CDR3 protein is CASSWANSYNSPLHF. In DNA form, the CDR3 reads TGTGCCAGCAGCTGGGCAAACAGCTATAATTCACCCCTCCACTTT.

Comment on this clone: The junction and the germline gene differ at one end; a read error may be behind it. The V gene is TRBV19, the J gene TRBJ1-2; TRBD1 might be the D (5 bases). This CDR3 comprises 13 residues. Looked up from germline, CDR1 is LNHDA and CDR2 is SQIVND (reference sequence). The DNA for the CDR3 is TGTGCCAGTAGTTTAGACAGCAACTATGGCTACACCTTC. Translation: CASSLDSNYGYTF.

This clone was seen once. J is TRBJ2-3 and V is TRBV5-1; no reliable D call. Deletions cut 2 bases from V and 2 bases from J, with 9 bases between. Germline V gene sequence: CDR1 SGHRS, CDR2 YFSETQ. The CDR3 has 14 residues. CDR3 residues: CASSFSTYTDTQYF. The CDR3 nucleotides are TGCGCCAGCAGCTTTAGTACTTACACAGATACGCAGTATTTT.

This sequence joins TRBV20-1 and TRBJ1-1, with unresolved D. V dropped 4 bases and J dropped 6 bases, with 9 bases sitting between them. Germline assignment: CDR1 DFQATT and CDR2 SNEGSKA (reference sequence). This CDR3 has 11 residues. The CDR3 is CSAISGPEAFF. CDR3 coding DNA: TGCAGTGCTATTTCCGGGCCTGAAGCTTTCTTT.

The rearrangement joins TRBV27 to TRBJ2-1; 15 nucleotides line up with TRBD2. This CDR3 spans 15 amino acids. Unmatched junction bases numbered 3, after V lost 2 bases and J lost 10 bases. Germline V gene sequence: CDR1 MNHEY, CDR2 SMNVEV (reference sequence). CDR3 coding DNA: TGTGCCAGCAGTTTAGGGACTAGCGGGGGGTGGGAGCAGTTCTTC. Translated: CASSLGTSGGWEQFF.

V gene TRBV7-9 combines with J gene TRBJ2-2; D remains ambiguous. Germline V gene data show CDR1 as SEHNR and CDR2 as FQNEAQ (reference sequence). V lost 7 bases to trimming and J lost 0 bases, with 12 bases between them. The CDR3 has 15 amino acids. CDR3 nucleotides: TGTGCCAGCATAAGTGACCCCCCGAACACCGGGGAGCTGTTTTTT. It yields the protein CASISDPPNTGELFF.

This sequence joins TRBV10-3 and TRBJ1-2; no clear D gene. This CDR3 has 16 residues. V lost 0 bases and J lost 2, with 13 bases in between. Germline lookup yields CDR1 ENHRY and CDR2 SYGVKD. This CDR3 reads CAISESSPQFNYGYTF. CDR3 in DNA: TGTGCCATCAGTGAGTCGAGTCCACAATTCAACTATGGCTACACCTTC.

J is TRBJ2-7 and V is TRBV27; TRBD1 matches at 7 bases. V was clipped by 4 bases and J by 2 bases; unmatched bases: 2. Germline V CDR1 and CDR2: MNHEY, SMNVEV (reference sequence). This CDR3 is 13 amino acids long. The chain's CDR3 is CASSSGGTYEQYF. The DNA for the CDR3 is TGTGCCAGCAGTTCAGGGGGAACCTACGAGCAGTACTTC.

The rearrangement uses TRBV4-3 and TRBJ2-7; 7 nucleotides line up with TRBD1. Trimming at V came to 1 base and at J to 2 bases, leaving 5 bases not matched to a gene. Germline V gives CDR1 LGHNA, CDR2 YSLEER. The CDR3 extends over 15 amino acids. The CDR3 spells CASSQGTGTAYEQYF. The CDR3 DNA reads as TGCGCCAGCAGCCAAGGAACCGGGACAGCCTACGAGCAGTACTTC.

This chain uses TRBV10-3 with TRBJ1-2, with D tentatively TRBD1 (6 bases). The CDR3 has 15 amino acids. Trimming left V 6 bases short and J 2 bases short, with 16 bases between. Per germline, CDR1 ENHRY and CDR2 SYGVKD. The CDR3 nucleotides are TGTGCCATCAGCATGGGGGGCCTAATCAACTATGGCTACACCTTC. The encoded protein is CAISMGGLINYGYTF.

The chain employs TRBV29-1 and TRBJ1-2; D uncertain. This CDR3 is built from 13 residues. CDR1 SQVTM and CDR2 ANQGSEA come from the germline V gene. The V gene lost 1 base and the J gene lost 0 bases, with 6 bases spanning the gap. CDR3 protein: CSVEGTTNYGYTF. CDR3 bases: TGCAGCGTTGAAGGGACGACTAACTATGGCTACACCTTC.

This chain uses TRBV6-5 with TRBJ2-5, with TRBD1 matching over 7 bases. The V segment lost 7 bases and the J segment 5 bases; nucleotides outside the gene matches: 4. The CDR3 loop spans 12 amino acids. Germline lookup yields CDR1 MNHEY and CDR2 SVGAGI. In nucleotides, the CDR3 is TGTGCCAGCACCTCGACAGGGGAGACCCAGTACTTC. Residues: CASTSTGETQYF.

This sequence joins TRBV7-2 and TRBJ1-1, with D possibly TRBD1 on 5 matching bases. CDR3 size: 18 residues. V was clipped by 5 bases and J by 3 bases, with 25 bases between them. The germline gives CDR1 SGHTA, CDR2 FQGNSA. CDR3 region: CASSKIVGPLRGDTEAFF. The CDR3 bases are TGTGCCAGCAGCAAAATAGTGGGACCTTTGAGAGGTGACACTGAAGCTTTCTTT.

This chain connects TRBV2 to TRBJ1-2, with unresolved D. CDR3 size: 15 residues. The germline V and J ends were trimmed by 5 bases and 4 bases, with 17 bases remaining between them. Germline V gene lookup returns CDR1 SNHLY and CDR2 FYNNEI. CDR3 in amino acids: CASSPTPQGTYGYTF. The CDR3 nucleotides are TGTGCCAGCAGTCCAACTCCCCAAGGAACCTATGGCTACACCTTC.

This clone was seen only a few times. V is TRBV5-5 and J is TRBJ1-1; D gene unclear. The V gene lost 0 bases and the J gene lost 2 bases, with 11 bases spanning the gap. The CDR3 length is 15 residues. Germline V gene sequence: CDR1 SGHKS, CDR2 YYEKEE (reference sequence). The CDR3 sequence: CASSLVAGSNTEAFF. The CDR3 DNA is TGTGCCAGCAGCTTGGTTGCAGGATCCAACACTGAAGCTTTCTTT.

The DNA for the CDR3 is TGTGCCAGCAGTTTCGGTGCAGGGGATGGTGGCTACACCTTC. The encoded protein is CASSFGAGDGGYTF. This chain connects TRBV27 to TRBJ1-2; D is perhaps TRBD1 (6 bases). Germline loops: CDR1 MNHEY, CDR2 SMNVEV (reference sequence). V dropped 3 bases and J dropped 7 bases, with 15 bases sitting between them. The CDR3 extends over 14 amino acids.

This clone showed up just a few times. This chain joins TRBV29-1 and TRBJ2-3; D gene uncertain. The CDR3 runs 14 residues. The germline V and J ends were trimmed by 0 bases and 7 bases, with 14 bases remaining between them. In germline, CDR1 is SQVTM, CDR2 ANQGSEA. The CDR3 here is CSVEEIYGTYTQYF. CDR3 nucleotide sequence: TGCAGCGTTGAAGAGATATACGGAACCTATACGCAGTATTTT.

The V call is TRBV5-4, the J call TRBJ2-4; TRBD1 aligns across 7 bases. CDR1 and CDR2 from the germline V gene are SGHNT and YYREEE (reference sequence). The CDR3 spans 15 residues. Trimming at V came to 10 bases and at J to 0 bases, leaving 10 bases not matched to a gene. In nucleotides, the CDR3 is TGTGCCGCCCGGGACAGTCCCCTAGCCAAAAACATTCAGTACTTC. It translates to CAARDSPLAKNIQYF.

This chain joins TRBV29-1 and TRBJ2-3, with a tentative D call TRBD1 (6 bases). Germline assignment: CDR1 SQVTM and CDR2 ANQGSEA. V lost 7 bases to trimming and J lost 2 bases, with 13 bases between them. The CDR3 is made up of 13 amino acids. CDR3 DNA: TGCAGCGGAAGCAGGGGAACCACAGATACGCAGTATTTT. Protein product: CSGSRGTTDTQYF.

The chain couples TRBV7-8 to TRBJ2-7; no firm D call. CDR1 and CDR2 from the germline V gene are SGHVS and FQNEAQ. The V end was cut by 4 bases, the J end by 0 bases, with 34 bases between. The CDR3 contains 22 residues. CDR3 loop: CASSSYPNDDRRTATSSYEQYF. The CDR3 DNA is TGTGCCAGCAGCTCCTACCCAAACGACGACCGTAGAACCGCCACAAGCTCCTACGAGCAGTACTTC. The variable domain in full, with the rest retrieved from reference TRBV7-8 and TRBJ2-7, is GAGVSQSPRYKVAKRGQDVALRCDPISGHVSLFWYQQALGQGPEFLTYFQNEAQLDKSGLPSDRFFAERPEGSVSTLKIQRTQQEDSAVYLCASSSYPNDDRRTATSSYEQYFGPGTRLTVT.

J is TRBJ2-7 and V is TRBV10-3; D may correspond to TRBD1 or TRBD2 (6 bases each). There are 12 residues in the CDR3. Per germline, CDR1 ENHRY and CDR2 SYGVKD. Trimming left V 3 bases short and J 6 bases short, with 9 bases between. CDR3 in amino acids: CAISDRGGEQYF. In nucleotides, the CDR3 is TGTGCCATCAGTGACAGGGGAGGCGAGCAGTACTTC.

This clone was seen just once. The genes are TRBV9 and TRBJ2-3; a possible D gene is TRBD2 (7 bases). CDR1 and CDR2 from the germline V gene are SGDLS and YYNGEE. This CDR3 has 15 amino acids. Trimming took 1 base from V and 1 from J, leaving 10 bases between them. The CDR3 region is CASSVSGGRTDTQYF. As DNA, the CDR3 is TGTGCCAGCAGCGTATCCGGGGGGCGCACAGATACGCAGTATTTT.

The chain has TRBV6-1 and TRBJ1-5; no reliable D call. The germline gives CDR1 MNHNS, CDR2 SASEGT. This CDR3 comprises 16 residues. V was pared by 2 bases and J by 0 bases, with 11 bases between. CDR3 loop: CASSEIPLLSNQPQHF. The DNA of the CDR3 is TGTGCCAGCAGTGAAATTCCGCTACTTAGCAATCAGCCCCAGCATTTT.